This TCR beta chain was recorded in a study of blood T cells in healthy people across ages. Trimming left V 3 bases short and J 4 bases short, with 15 bases between. Per germline, CDR1 GTSNPN and CDR2 SVGIG (reference sequence). The CDR3 loop spans 15 amino acids. Together with a sample-barcoded 5' primer, a J-beta primer mix was included in a second PCR lasting about 6 to 11 cycles. TCRdb fed the 5' RACE reads into MiXCR, producing one record per CDR3 protein. The data show just over 1 million distinct CDR3 sequences, under 55% seen once. The sequencing input was blood. The clonotype comes from a woman aged 60 to 75 in good health. This sequence joins TRBV30 and TRBJ1-4; D might be TRBD1 (6 bases). CDR3 nucleotide sequence: TGTGCCTGGAGAAGGGGGGGGACTGTTAATGAAAAACTGTTTTTT. This translates into CAWRRGGTVNEKLFF.